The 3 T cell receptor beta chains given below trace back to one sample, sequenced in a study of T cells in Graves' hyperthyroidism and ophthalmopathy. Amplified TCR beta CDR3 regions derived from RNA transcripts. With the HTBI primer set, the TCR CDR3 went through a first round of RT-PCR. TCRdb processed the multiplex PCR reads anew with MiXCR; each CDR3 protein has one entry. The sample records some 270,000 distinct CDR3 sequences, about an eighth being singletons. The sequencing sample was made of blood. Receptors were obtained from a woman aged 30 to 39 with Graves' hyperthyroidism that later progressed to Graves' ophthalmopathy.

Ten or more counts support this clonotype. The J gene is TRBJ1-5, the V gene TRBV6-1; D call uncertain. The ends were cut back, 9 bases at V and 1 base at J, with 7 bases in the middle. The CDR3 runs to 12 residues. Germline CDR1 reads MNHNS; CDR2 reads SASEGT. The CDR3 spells CASFGSNQPQHF. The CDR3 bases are TGTGCCAGTTTCGGGAGCAATCAGCCCCAGCATTTT.

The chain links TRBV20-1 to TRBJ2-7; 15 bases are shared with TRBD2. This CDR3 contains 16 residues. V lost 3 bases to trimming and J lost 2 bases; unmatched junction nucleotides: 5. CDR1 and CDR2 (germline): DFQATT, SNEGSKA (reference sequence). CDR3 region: CSARGGLAGGPYEQYF. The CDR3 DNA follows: TGCAGTGCTAGGGGTGGACTAGCGGGAGGGCCCTACGAGCAGTACTTC.

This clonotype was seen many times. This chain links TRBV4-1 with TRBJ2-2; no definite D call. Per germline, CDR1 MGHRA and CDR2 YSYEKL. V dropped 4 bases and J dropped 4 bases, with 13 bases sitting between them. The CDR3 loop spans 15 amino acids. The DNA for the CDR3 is TGCGCCAGCAGCCCAGACTCGGCGGTCACCGGGGAGCTGTTTTTT. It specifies CASSPDSAVTGELFF.